A single sample gave rise to the 30 T cell receptor beta chains below, sequenced in a study of blood T cell repertoires in COVID-19. Sequenced by immunoSEQ multiplex PCR; TCRdb stores in-frame clones only, minus some. The table includes about 160,000 clones, roughly 90% detected once. The sequenced material came from peripheral blood. The receptors stem from a man aged 25 to 40 with COVID-19, enrolled during active disease.

The chain couples TRBV6-6 to TRBJ1-2, with D maybe TRBD1 (6 bases). The CDR3 sequence is 13 residues long. V shed 6 bases and J shed 4 bases, with 12 bases lying between them. Germline CDR1 and CDR2: MNHNY and SVGAGI (reference sequence). CDR3 DNA: TGTGCCAGCAGCTTGAGGGGGTTCTATGGCTACACCTTC. Amino acid sequence: CASSLRGFYGYTF.

CDR3 loop: CASSPQGGPETQYF. DNA for the CDR3: TGTGCCAGCTCACCACAGGGGGGGCCAGAGACCCAGTACTTC. The V call is TRBV18, the J call TRBJ2-5; D might be TRBD2 (7 bases). From germline, CDR1 is KGHSH and CDR2 LQKENI. The CDR3 loop spans 14 amino acids. V was clipped by 1 base and J by 4 bases, with 10 bases between them.

This chain links TRBV7-8 with TRBJ2-1; the match to TRBD2 covers 10 bases. Germline lookup yields CDR1 SGHVS and CDR2 FQNEAQ. Trimming at V came to 5 bases and at J to 4 bases, leaving 11 bases not matched to a gene. The CDR3 sequence is 17 residues long. The CDR3 region has the DNA TGTGCCAGCAGCCGATGGAGCAAGCGGGAGGGGTACAATGAGCAGTTCTTC. As protein: CASSRWSKREGYNEQFF. The complete variable domain, with remaining parts taken from reference TRBV7-8 and TRBJ2-1, reads GAGVSQSPRYKVAKRGQDVALRCDPISGHVSLFWYQQALGQGPEFLTYFQNEAQLDKSGLPSDRFFAERPEGSVSTLKIQRTQQEDSAVYLCASSRWSKREGYNEQFFGPGTRLTVL.

The V gene is TRBV19, the J gene TRBJ1-5; no firm D call. Trimming left V 5 bases short and J 0 bases short, with 11 bases between. This CDR3 comprises 15 residues. Looked up from germline, CDR1 is LNHDA and CDR2 is SQIVND (reference sequence). Here the CDR3 DNA reads TGTGCCAGTAGTCATGACTTAGATAGCAATCAGCCCCAGCATTTT. This gives the protein CASSHDLDSNQPQHF.

V is TRBV2 and J is TRBJ1-1; D perhaps matches TRBD1 (5 bases). The CDR3 has 16 amino acids. Germline CDR1 is SNHLY and CDR2 is FYNNEI. V lost 1 base and J 0 bases, leaving 12 bases between the germline ends. CDR3 sequence: CASSEEQAIMNTEAFF. The CDR3 nucleotides are TGTGCCAGCAGTGAAGAACAGGCGATCATGAACACTGAAGCTTTCTTT.

CDR3 loop: CASSLGGRSPNYGYTF. DNA for the CDR3: TGCGCCAGCAGCTTGGGGGGGCGTTCCCCTAACTATGGCTACACCTTC. This rearrangement joins TRBV5-1 to TRBJ1-2; maybe TRBD1 (6 bases). The V and J ends lost 0 bases and 0 bases respectively, with 12 bases between them. Looked up from germline, CDR1 is SGHRS and CDR2 is YFSETQ. The CDR3 is 16 residues long.

V usage is TRBV6-1 and J usage is TRBJ2-5, with D perhaps matching TRBD1 (5 bases). This CDR3 contains 16 residues. Germline CDR1 reads MNHNS; CDR2 reads SASEGT. V lost 1 base to trimming and J lost 7 bases, with 19 bases between them. CDR3 sequence: CASSEGAQGLGGTQYF. The CDR3 DNA reads TGTGCCAGCAGTGAAGGGGCCCAGGGCCTCGGTGGGACCCAGTACTTC.

This sequence joins TRBV6-2 or TRBV6-3 and TRBJ2-2; possible D gene TRBD1, 6 bases. Trimming stripped 4 bases from V and 3 bases from J, with 9 bases between. This CDR3 is 14 amino acids long. CDR1 is MNHEY, CDR2 SVGEGT, per germline. CDR3 in amino acids: CASSSPGDTGELFF. The CDR3 DNA is TGTGCCAGCAGTTCACCAGGGGACACCGGGGAGCTGTTTTTT.

This chain links TRBV23-1 with TRBJ2-7; D is unclear. TRBV23-1 falls under the ORF class, with uncertain function. The CDR3 sequence is 14 residues long. V gave up 8 bases and J gave up 0 bases, with 14 bases separating them. In nucleotides, the CDR3 is TGCGCCAGCGCATCCTACTCGAGCTCCTACGAGCAGTACTTC. The encoded protein is CASASYSSSYEQYF.

The J gene is TRBJ2-3, the V gene TRBV29-1; D remains ambiguous. This CDR3 has 15 amino acids. Germline V gene lookup returns CDR1 SQVTM and CDR2 ANQGSEA. V was cut by 5 bases and J by 2 bases, with 17 bases left in between. The CDR3 here is CSVHAYMSPTDTQYF. In DNA form, the CDR3 reads TGCAGCGTTCACGCTTATATGAGTCCCACAGATACGCAGTATTTT.

This clone appeared once. This chain links TRBV28 with TRBJ2-1; TRBD1 aligns across 7 bases. The germline gives CDR1 MDHEN, CDR2 SYDVKM. The length of the CDR3 is 13 residues. The ends lost 9 bases at V and 5 bases at J; junction bases unmatched: 7. In DNA form, the CDR3 reads TGTGCCAGTCAGTTGACAGGGAACAATGAGCAGTTCTTC. The encoded protein is CASQLTGNNEQFF.

The chain is built from TRBV7-9 and TRBJ1-2; the D gene is possibly TRBD1 (6 bases). Trimming pared 2 bases from V and 1 base from J, leaving 11 bases between. This CDR3 spans 15 amino acids. Germline values: CDR1 SEHNR, CDR2 FQNEAQ (reference sequence). CDR3 nucleotide sequence: TGTGCCAGCAGCTTAATCGCAGGGGTTAACTATGGCTACACCTTC. As protein: CASSLIAGVNYGYTF. Supplemented by reference TRBV7-9 and TRBJ1-2, the full variable domain reads DTGVSQNPRHKITKRGQNVTFRCDPISEHNRLYWYRQTLGQGPEFLTYFQNEAQLEKSRLLSDRFSAERPKGSFSTLEIQRTEQGDSAMYLCASSLIAGVNYGYTFGSGTRLTVV.

This clone occurred a few times. The chain combines TRBV2 with TRBJ1-2; possible D gene TRBD1, 5 bases. The germline CDR1 and CDR2 sequences are SNHLY and FYNNEI. The length of the CDR3 is 14 residues. V lost 3 bases and J lost 4, with 12 bases in between. The CDR3 DNA is TGTGCCAGCAGTGACGAGACAGCCTTCTATGGCTACACCTTC. Its protein product is CASSDETAFYGYTF.

As to this clone: Germline and junction disagree at one end, which may indicate a read error. The CDR3 is CASSLISSGESSEQYF. For the CDR3, the DNA is TGTGCCAGCAGTTTAATTTCTAGCGGGGAGTCCTCCGAGCAGTACTTC. The V and J genes are TRBV28 and TRBJ2-7; 9 bases line up with TRBD2. The CDR3 spans 16 residues. Germline-derived CDR1 and CDR2 are MDHEN and SYDVKM.

The V call is TRBV4-1, the J call TRBJ1-2; D uncertain. V was shortened by 1 base and J by 5 bases, with 14 bases between the two germline ends. Germline V lookup: CDR1 MGHRA, CDR2 YSYEKL. The CDR3 is 15 amino acids. Here the CDR3 DNA reads TGCGCCAGCAGCCAAGGCTCGGCAGGTGAATATGGCTACACCTTC. It codes for CASSQGSAGEYGYTF.

The chain uses TRBV9 and TRBJ1-4, with unresolved D. Germline CDR1 and CDR2: SGDLS and YYNGEE. CDR3 length equals 13 residues. The V end was cut by 4 bases, the J end by 8 bases, with 12 bases between. The DNA for the CDR3 is TGTGCCAGCAGCTCTTGGGAGGACGAAAAACTGTTTTTT. This gives the protein CASSSWEDEKLFF.

The V and J genes are TRBV6-5 and TRBJ2-1; D is possibly TRBD1 (6 bases). Germline V gene data show CDR1 as MNHEY and CDR2 as SVGAGI. The CDR3 covers 15 residues. The V end lost 4 bases, the J end lost 0 bases, and 10 bases lay between the germline ends. CDR3 amino acids: CASSSGVGSYNEQFF. The DNA for the CDR3 is TGTGCCAGCAGTTCAGGGGTAGGCTCCTACAATGAGCAGTTCTTC.

In this sample, this clone turned up once. J is TRBJ1-6 and V is TRBV27, with TRBD1 matching 9 bases. Per the germline V gene, CDR1 is MNHEY and CDR2 is SMNVEV (reference sequence). Unmatched junction bases numbered 7, after V lost 6 bases and J lost 7 bases. The CDR3 has 15 residues. The CDR3: CASRGQGGGNSPLHF. Here the CDR3 DNA reads TGTGCCAGCAGGGGACAGGGAGGTGGGAATTCACCCCTCCACTTT.

The chain recombines TRBV4-1 with TRBJ2-7, with TRBD1 as a possible D gene (5 bases). Trimming stripped 1 base from V and 6 bases from J, with 10 bases between. CDR1 and CDR2 (germline): MGHRA, YSYEKL. The CDR3 sequence is 13 residues long. The DNA of the CDR3 is TGCGCCAGCAGCCAAGTTACAAGGGGCGAGCAGTACTTC. Translation gives CASSQVTRGEQYF.

This clone was counted only a few times. The chain has TRBV28 and TRBJ1-2, with D hard to call. This CDR3 contains 13 residues. V lost 5 bases and J 8 bases, leaving 15 bases between the germline ends. Germline CDR1 MDHEN, CDR2 SYDVKM. CDR3 amino acids: CASSRKRDRGYTF. In DNA form, the CDR3 reads TGTGCCAGCAGTCGCAAGAGGGATAGGGGCTACACCTTC.

The rearrangement links TRBV10-3 to TRBJ1-2, with TRBD1 matching 8 bases. With V trimmed by 6 bases and J by 7 bases, 13 bases remained unmatched. The germline V gene has CDR1 ENHRY and CDR2 SYGVKD. CDR3 length equals 15 residues. The CDR3 bases are TGTGCCATCAGCCCCGGACAGGGCCTCCTTGGTGGCTACACCTTC. Its protein is CAISPGQGLLGGYTF.

This clone was seen once. The CDR3 region has the DNA TGTGCCAGCATACAGGTTTCTGGAAACACCATATATTTT. Translating it yields CASIQVSGNTIYF. The chain employs TRBV6-5 and TRBJ1-3; a possible D gene is TRBD1 (5 bases). CDR3 length equals 13 residues. Germline-derived CDR1 and CDR2 are MNHEY and SVGAGI. Trimming removed 7 bases from V and 1 base from J, with 8 bases in between.

V gene TRBV5-1 combines with J gene TRBJ2-1; 15 bases are a match to TRBD2. The V and J ends lost 4 bases and 4 bases, in that order; junction bases with no gene match: 6. The CDR3 totals 17 residues. CDR1 is SGHRS and CDR2 is YFSETQ in the germline V gene. CDR3 amino acids: CASSLGTSGGSYNEQFF. The CDR3 coding sequence is TGCGCCAGCAGCCTAGGGACTAGCGGGGGGTCTTACAATGAGCAGTTCTTC.

This rearrangement joins TRBV24-1 to TRBJ1-6; 7 positions match TRBD1. Per the germline V gene, CDR1 is KGHDR and CDR2 is SFDVKD. The CDR3 is 16 residues long. With 0 bases clipped from V and 7 bases from J, the junction kept 5 bases outside the gene matches. CDR3 sequence: CATSDLAGTANSPLHF. As DNA, the CDR3 is TGTGCCACCAGTGATTTGGCTGGGACAGCCAATTCACCCCTCCACTTT.

As DNA, the CDR3 is TGTGCCAGCAGACCCGACTTCTCTGGAAACACCATATATTTT. Translating it yields CASRPDFSGNTIYF. The chain is built from TRBV6-5 and TRBJ1-3; D is uncertain. Trimming stripped 6 bases from V and 0 bases from J, with 9 bases between. Per germline, CDR1 MNHEY and CDR2 SVGAGI. The CDR3 is 14 residues long.

The chain uses TRBV6-5 and TRBJ2-7; 7 bases are shared with TRBD1. Per the germline V gene, CDR1 is MNHEY and CDR2 is SVGAGI. Unmatched junction bases numbered 7, after V lost 0 bases and J lost 2 bases. The CDR3 length is 16 residues. CDR3 sequence reads: CASSYSGTVLPYEQYF. The CDR3 DNA reads TGTGCCAGCAGTTACTCCGGGACAGTCCTTCCCTACGAGCAGTACTTC.

This rearrangement joins TRBV4-2 to TRBJ1-5; D is possibly TRBD1 (6 bases). V was cut by 0 bases and J by 5 bases, with 11 bases left in between. The CDR3 contains 15 residues. Germline loops: CDR1 LGHNA, CDR2 YNFKEQ. DNA of the CDR3: TGTGCCAGCAGCCAAGATCAACAGGGTCATCAGCCCCAGCATTTT. Protein sequence: CASSQDQQGHQPQHF.

The chain is built from TRBV30 and TRBJ2-7; no firm D call. The V gene lost 0 bases and the J gene lost 4 bases, with 10 bases spanning the gap. This CDR3 region has 13 residues. Per the germline V gene, CDR1 is GTSNPN and CDR2 is SVGIG (reference sequence). The CDR3 nucleotides are TGTGCCTGGAGTGTACTTAGTTCTTACGAGCAGTACTTC. Residues: CAWSVLSSYEQYF.

The sample holds one count of this clone. The chain uses TRBV19 and TRBJ1-2, with 7 bases identical to TRBD1. The germline CDR1 and CDR2 sequences are LNHDA and SQIVND (reference sequence). Germline trimming cut 5 bases from V and 3 bases from J; bases unmatched to any gene: 18. CDR3 size: 18 residues. CDR3 protein: CASSARLGRGPADYGYTF. For the CDR3, the DNA is TGTGCCAGTAGTGCCCGGCTGGGAAGGGGGCCAGCAGACTATGGCTACACCTTC. The variable domain in full, with the rest retrieved from reference TRBV19 and TRBJ1-2, is DGGITQSPKYLFRKEGQNVTLSCEQNLNHDAMYWYRQDPGQGLRLIYYSQIVNDFQKGDIAEGYSVSREKKESFPLTVTSAQKNPTAFYLCASSARLGRGPADYGYTFGSGTRLTVV.

This clone was observed a few times. This chain connects TRBV11-2 to TRBJ1-5, with a weak D call TRBD1 (5 bases). The CDR3 totals 15 residues. Per germline, CDR1 SGHAT and CDR2 FQNNGV. Trimming took 1 base from V and 7 from J, leaving 14 bases between them. CDR3 in amino acids: CASSLGRQGGQPQHF. DNA for the CDR3: TGTGCCAGCAGCTTAGGGCGGCAGGGAGGGCAGCCCCAGCATTTT.